One and the same sample provided the 2 T cell receptor beta chains below, sequenced in a study of shared clonotypes between healthy human individuals. The protocol was immunoSEQ multiplex PCR, while the TCRdb copy is restricted to in-frame clones and leaves out a portion. The sample holds around 1.9 million clones, roughly 93% seen once. CD45RO-negative cells were positively selected for CCR7, leaving out terminally differentiated effector memory CD45RA+ cells. The specimen sequenced was naive CD8+ T cells from PBMCs. These receptor sequences come from a man aged 18 to 29 in good health. Some clones in this sample may be carry-over from other donors' samples.

The sample holds one count of this clone. Within the sample, other DNA sequences also encode this same CDR3. The chain couples TRBV5-1 to TRBJ2-7; 7 nucleotides agree with TRBD1. This CDR3 comprises 13 residues. Per germline, CDR1 SGHRS and CDR2 YFSETQ. Trimming at V came to 1 base and at J to 2 bases, leaving 0 bases not matched to a gene. CDR3 sequence reads: CASSLTGAYEQYF. The CDR3 DNA follows: TGCGCCAGCAGCTTGACAGGGGCCTACGAGCAGTACTTC.

CDR3 sequence: CASSLAPGATQDEQFF. As DNA, the CDR3 is TGTGCCAGCAGCTTAGCTCCTGGGGCGACCCAGGATGAGCAGTTCTTC. V gene TRBV7-3 combines with J gene TRBJ2-1, with a possible D match to TRBD1 (5 bases). V was shortened by 2 bases and J by 8 bases, with 19 bases between the two germline ends. The CDR3 extends over 16 amino acids. Per germline, CDR1 SGHTA and CDR2 FQGTGA.